This TCR beta chain emerged from a study of T cells in Graves' hyperthyroidism and ophthalmopathy. RNA transcripts served as the template for amplifying TCR beta CDR3 regions. HTBI primers drove first-round RT-PCR of the TCR CDR3. TCRdb ran MiXCR on the multiplex PCR reads and lists one entry per CDR3 protein. The data hold hundreds of thousands of distinct CDR3 sequences, with approximately 25% observed a single time. Fresh peripheral blood, about 9.3 ml, yielded the PBMCs. Germline V gives CDR1 MNHEY, CDR2 SVGAGI. V was clipped by 0 bases and J by 6 bases; unmatched bases: 7. The CDR3 has 15 residues.

Sequencing was performed on blood. The receptor was isolated from a woman aged 25 to 39 with Graves' ophthalmopathy. The chain combines TRBV6-5 with TRBJ2-5; 7 nucleotides line up with TRBD2. The CDR3 region is CASSYSAGVVKTQYF. The CDR3 DNA reads as TGTGCCAGCAGTTACTCGGCGGGAGTAGTAAAGACCCAGTACTTC.